The 18 T cell receptor beta chains in this list originate from one sample, sequenced in a study of cytomegalovirus exposure and HLA in healthy donors. A multiplex PCR was run with 60 Vbeta primers and 13 Jbeta primers. TCRdb's copy holds only in-frame clones and misses some; the assay was immunoSEQ multiplex PCR. The repertoire holds roughly 80,000 clones, around 85% seen once, with 2.4% in the top ten. Sequenced: PBMCs. These receptors came from a woman aged 50 to 65 in good health and CMV-seronegative.

V is TRBV10-3 and J is TRBJ1-3, with 7 positions matching TRBD1. V dropped 3 bases and J dropped 4; count of bases not matched to a gene: 9. Per germline, CDR1 ENHRY and CDR2 SYGVKD. The CDR3 is 16 residues long. The CDR3 region is CAISDPSTGTGNTIYF. The CDR3 nucleotides read TGTGCCATCAGTGACCCCTCGACAGGGACAGGAAACACCATATATTTT.

The count of this clone is one. This chain connects TRBV21-1 to TRBJ1-5. TRBV21-1 is recorded as a pseudogene. The CDR3 spans 17 residues. For the CDR3, the DNA is TGTGCCAGCAGCAACGAGAGGGCCAGGACTGGGATTCAGCCCCAGCATTTT. Residues: CASSNERARTGIQPQHF.

The V and J genes are TRBV18 and TRBJ2-2; 11 nucleotides match TRBD2. There are 19 residues in the CDR3. Germline V gene sequence: CDR1 KGHSH, CDR2 LQKENI. V lost 1 base, J lost 4 bases, and 11 bases stayed unmatched. The CDR3 DNA is TGTGCCAGCTCACCACGGTCTAGCGGGGGGTCCACGATCACCGGGGAGCTGTTTTTT. Translated: CASSPRSSGGSTITGELFF. Full variable domain (rest looked up from reference TRBV18 and TRBJ2-2): NAGVMQNPRHLVRRRGQEARLRCSPMKGHSHVYWYRQLPEEGLKFMVYLQKENIIDESGMPKERFSAEFPKEGPSILRIQQVVRGDSAAYFCASSPRSSGGSTITGELFFGEGSRLTVL.

In this sample, this clone turned up once. In this CDR3 the conserved last residue, phenylalanine or tryptophan, is missing, so a read error is likely. Written as DNA, the CDR3 is TGCGCCAGCAGCCAAGCAACTGAAGCTTTCTCT. It encodes CASSQATEAFS. V usage is TRBV4-3 and J usage is TRBJ1-1; unclear D gene. Germline V gene data show CDR1 as LGHNA and CDR2 as YSLEER. This CDR3 spans 11 amino acids. The ends were cut back, 1 base at V and 5 bases at J, with 2 bases in the middle.

The chain couples TRBV9 to TRBJ2-2, with TRBD2 matching over 7 bases. The germline V gene has CDR1 SGDLS and CDR2 YYNGEE. Losses at the gene ends were 5 bases for V and 3 bases for J; bases not matched to a gene: 1. CDR3 length: 13 amino acids. For the CDR3, the DNA is TGTGCCAGCAGGGGGAGGGACACCGGGGAGCTGTTTTTT. Protein product: CASRGRDTGELFF.

J is TRBJ1-1 and V is TRBV2; 7 nucleotides align to TRBD1. V was clipped by 6 bases and J by 6 bases; unmatched bases: 10. This CDR3 has 14 amino acids. Per germline, CDR1 SNHLY and CDR2 FYNNEI. The CDR3 is CASRVEGAGAEAFF. The CDR3 DNA is TGTGCCAGCAGAGTCGAGGGGGCTGGGGCTGAAGCTTTCTTT.

This clone was found a few times. CDR3 protein: CASRHPQTGTGVPYEQYV. The DNA for the CDR3 is TGTGCCAGCCGACATCCACAAACCGGGACAGGGGTTCCCTACGAGCAGTACGTC. This sequence joins TRBV21-1 and TRBJ2-7; TRBD1, as called in the table, went unchecked against the DNA. TRBV21-1 is classified as a pseudogene. CDR3 length: 18 residues.

The V gene is TRBV5-1, the J gene TRBJ2-5, with D possibly being TRBD2 (6 bases). Per the germline V gene, CDR1 is SGHRS and CDR2 is YFSETQ. The CDR3 has 14 amino acids. The V end was cut by 5 bases, the J end by 5 bases, with 16 bases between. Here the CDR3 DNA reads TGCGCCAGCAGTGATCCGGGAGAGGGGGAGACCCAGTACTTC. It specifies CASSDPGEGETQYF.

The V and J genes are TRBV4-1 and TRBJ2-7, with D uncertain. Looked up from germline, CDR1 is MGHRA and CDR2 is YSYEKL. V was cut by 1 base and J by 4 bases, with 8 bases left in between. The CDR3 is 13 amino acids. CDR3 bases: TGCGCCAGCAGCCAAGCCCCCAGATACGAGCAGTACTTC. Encoded protein: CASSQAPRYEQYF.

This chain joins TRBV7-6 and TRBJ2-2; 10 bases are a match to TRBD2. There are 16 residues in the CDR3. V lost 3 bases and J lost 4; bases outside the gene matches: 5. Germline V CDR1 and CDR2: SGHVS, FNYEAQ. The CDR3 nucleotides are TGTGCCAGCAGCTTTCTAGCGGGGGAGCTCACCGGGGAGCTGTTTTTT. Translation: CASSFLAGELTGELFF.

This clone was seen more than once but under ten times. CDR3 DNA sequence: TGTGCCAGCAGAGCCAGGGACACCATATATTTT. Protein product: CASRARDTIYF. The V call is TRBV27, the J call TRBJ1-3; tentatively, D is TRBD1 (5 bases). Per the germline V gene, CDR1 is MNHEY and CDR2 is SMNVEV (reference sequence). This CDR3 has 11 residues. V gave up 6 bases and J gave up 8 bases, with 8 bases separating them.

The V and J genes are TRBV5-6 and TRBJ1-2; no clear D gene. The V and J ends lost 4 bases and 6 bases respectively, with 7 bases between them. There are 11 residues in the CDR3. The V gene's germline CDR1 is SGHDT and CDR2 YYEEEE. In nucleotides, the CDR3 is TGTGCCAGCAGCCGAGGTGATGGCTACACCTTC. As protein: CASSRGDGYTF. Based on the CDR3 plus reference TRBV5-6 and TRBJ1-2, the full variable domain is DAGVTQSPTHLIKTRGQQVTLRCSPKSGHDTVSWYQQALGQGPQFIFQYYEEEERQRGNFPDRFSGHQFPNYSSELNVNALLLGDSALYLCASSRGDGYTFGSGTRLTVV.

The rearrangement joins TRBV5-4 to TRBJ1-1, with TRBD1 matching 8 bases. After removal of 4 bases from V and 3 bases from J, the junction contained 5 bases not matched to a gene. Germline V gives CDR1 SGHNT, CDR2 YYREEE (reference sequence). The CDR3 is 14 amino acids. CDR3 DNA: TGTGCCAGCAGCATACGGACAGGGTACACTGAAGCTTTCTTT. Translating gives CASSIRTGYTEAFF.

This clone was seen a single time. An end of the junction does not agree with germline; a read error may underlie this. V and J are TRBV7-7 and TRBJ1-4; 7 nucleotides agree with TRBD1. Germline lookup yields CDR1 SSHAT and CDR2 FNYEAQ (reference sequence). This CDR3 is built from 15 residues. CDR3 loop: CASSLDRACDEKLFF. CDR3 coding DNA: TGTGCTAGCAGCCTCGACAGGGCCTGTGATGAAAAACTGTTTTTT.

The J gene is TRBJ2-3, the V gene TRBV5-8; tentative D call: TRBD1 (6 bases). V was clipped by 2 bases and J by 6 bases, with 13 bases between them. The CDR3 has 14 amino acids. Germline V gives CDR1 SGHTS, CDR2 YDEGEE. CDR3 sequence (DNA): TGTGCCAGCAGCTTTAAAGGACAGTCCGATACGCAGTATTTT. Translated: CASSFKGQSDTQYF.

The J gene is TRBJ2-3, the V gene TRBV7-2; 7 bases are a match to TRBD1. Losses at the gene ends were 4 bases for V and 3 bases for J; bases not matched to a gene: 7. This CDR3 has 15 amino acids. The V gene's germline CDR1 is SGHTA and CDR2 FQGNSA. Here the CDR3 DNA reads TGTGCCAGCAGCTACAGGGGTTTTGGAACAGATACGCAGTATTTT. Encoded protein: CASSYRGFGTDTQYF. The full variable domain, with the rest looked up from reference TRBV7-2 and TRBJ2-3, is GAGVSQSPSNKVTEKGKDVELRCDPISGHTALYWYRQSLGQGLEFLIYFQGNSAPDKSGLPSDRFSAERTGGSVSTLTIQRTQQEDSAVYLCASSYRGFGTDTQYFGPGTRLTVL.

J is TRBJ1-2 and V is TRBV19; D is uncertain. Trimming removed 3 bases from V and 4 bases from J, with 15 bases in between. There are 15 residues in the CDR3. Germline V lookup: CDR1 LNHDA, CDR2 SQIVND (reference sequence). The CDR3 protein is CASSMPAGLSYGYTF. The DNA for the CDR3 is TGTGCCAGTAGTATGCCAGCAGGTTTATCCTATGGCTACACCTTC. Using reference TRBV19 and TRBJ1-2 for the parts outside the CDR3, the full variable domain is DGGITQSPKYLFRKEGQNVTLSCEQNLNHDAMYWYRQDPGQGLRLIYYSQIVNDFQKGDIAEGYSVSREKKESFPLTVTSAQKNPTAFYLCASSMPAGLSYGYTFGSGTRLTVV.

The gene calls are TRBV19 and TRBJ1-6; TRBD1 might be the D (6 bases). The CDR3 spans 13 residues. CDR1 is LNHDA, CDR2 SQIVND, per germline (reference sequence). Deletions cut 7 bases from V and 7 bases from J, with 11 bases between. The CDR3 DNA reads TGTGCCAGTAATGACAGGTCAAATTCACCCCTCCACTTT. Translated, it gives CASNDRSNSPLHF.